A single sample gave rise to the 15 T cell receptor beta chains below, sequenced in a study of monozygotic twins with cystic fibrosis. The table came from immunoSEQ multiplex PCR; TCRdb's copy has only in-frame clones and leaves some out. The sample consists of 13,000 or so clones, roughly nine tenths of them appearing once. Sequencing input: blood. The receptors originated from a boy aged 10-17 years with cystic fibrosis.

V usage is TRBV2 and J usage is TRBJ1-2; 7 bases are shared with TRBD1. The germline V gene encodes CDR1 SNHLY and CDR2 FYNNEI. J was trimmed by 1 base and V by 7 bases; bases with no gene match: 12. The length of the CDR3 is 16 residues. The CDR3 region has the DNA TGTGCCAGCAACATAATACAGGGGCAGGGTAACTATGGCTACACCTTC. It yields the protein CASNIIQGQGNYGYTF.

This clone has only a few counts. The V call is TRBV5-4, the J call TRBJ1-1; D gene unclear. The CDR3 is 13 residues long. The V end was cut by 0 bases, the J end by 0 bases, with 3 bases between. Germline V gene lookup returns CDR1 SGHNT and CDR2 YYREEE (reference sequence). The CDR3 nucleotides are TGTGCCAGCAGCTTGGTGTTGAACACTGAAGCTTTCTTT. This codes for CASSLVLNTEAFF.

The V call is TRBV28, the J call TRBJ2-1, with 11 bases aligning to TRBD2. CDR3 size: 18 residues. The germline V gene encodes CDR1 MDHEN and CDR2 SYDVKM. V shed 3 bases and J 5 bases; nucleotides not matched to a gene: 12. The CDR3, as DNA: TGTGCCAGCAGTTTCTCCCTCCCGTCGGGACTAGCGGACAATGAGCAGTTCTTC. Translating it yields CASSFSLPSGLADNEQFF. Supplemented by reference TRBV28 and TRBJ2-1, the full variable domain reads DVKVTQSSRYLVKRTGEKVFLECVQDMDHENMFWYRQDPGLGLRLIYFSYDVKMKEKGDIPEGYSVSREKKERFSLILESASTNQTSMYLCASSFSLPSGLADNEQFFGPGTRLTVL.

The chain links TRBV7-9 to TRBJ1-5; 8 bases fit TRBD1. The CDR3 covers 18 residues. The germline CDR1 and CDR2 sequences are SEHNR and FQNEAQ (reference sequence). Trimming cost V 7 bases and J 0 bases; bases outside gene matches: 14. CDR3 loop: CASTTRGGQDYSNQPQHF. CDR3 nucleotides: TGTGCCAGCACCACGAGGGGGGGACAGGACTATAGCAATCAGCCCCAGCATTTT.

V usage is TRBV28 and J usage is TRBJ1-2, with D tentatively TRBD1 (6 bases). Per germline, CDR1 MDHEN and CDR2 SYDVKM. This CDR3 region has 14 residues. The V and J ends lost 4 bases and 7 bases respectively, with 16 bases between them. CDR3 sequence (DNA): TGTGCCAGCAGTTCAGGGACACTACCCACTGGCTACACCTTC. Translating gives CASSSGTLPTGYTF.

This clone occurred once. This rearrangement joins TRBV4-1 to TRBJ2-5, with TRBD2 as a possible D gene (6 bases). Germline CDR1 reads MGHRA; CDR2 reads YSYEKL. Trimming shortened V by 1 base and J by 4 bases, and 16 bases separated the two germline ends. This CDR3 spans 16 amino acids. CDR3 loop: CASSQVGPGLPETQYF. CDR3 in DNA: TGCGCCAGCAGCCAAGTGGGGCCGGGACTCCCAGAGACCCAGTACTTC.

The chain recombines TRBV6-1 with TRBJ2-1; D possibly corresponds to TRBD2 (5 bases). From germline, CDR1 is MNHNS and CDR2 SASEGT. The CDR3 totals 15 residues. The V and J ends lost 2 bases and 8 bases respectively, with 16 bases between them. The CDR3 nucleotides read TGTGCCAGCAGTGAAACCTCGGGGAGTCCAGATGAGCAGTTCTTC. Translated, it gives CASSETSGSPDEQFF.

V is TRBV4-1 and J is TRBJ2-3; 8 positions match TRBD2. The trim removed 2 bases at V and 7 bases at J, leaving 8 bases unmatched. The CDR3 consists of 15 residues. Germline V lookup: CDR1 MGHRA, CDR2 YSYEKL. The CDR3 bases are TGCGCCAGCAGCCAAAAAGCGGGAGTCGAGAATACGCAGTATTTT. Translating it yields CASSQKAGVENTQYF.

V and J are TRBV27 and TRBJ2-1, with TRBD2 as a possible D gene (5 bases). Germline assignment: CDR1 MNHEY and CDR2 SMNVEV (reference sequence). The CDR3 sequence is 14 residues long. V gave up 1 base and J gave up 6 bases, with 10 bases separating them. The CDR3 loop is CASSLFLASNEQFF. For the CDR3, the DNA is TGTGCCAGCAGTTTATTCCTAGCTTCCAATGAGCAGTTCTTC.

The rearrangement joins TRBV30 to TRBJ2-2; D call uncertain. Trimming took off 0 bases at V and 1 base at J, with 9 bases between the two ends. The CDR3 length is 15 residues. Germline V gene sequence: CDR1 GTSNPN, CDR2 SVGIG (reference sequence). The chain's CDR3 is CAWSVQNKNTGELFF. The CDR3 DNA follows: TGTGCCTGGAGTGTACAGAACAAGAACACCGGGGAGCTGTTTTTT.

This chain links TRBV6-5 with TRBJ2-7, with 9 bases identical to TRBD1. The germline V gene has CDR1 MNHEY and CDR2 SVGAGI. This CDR3 has 14 residues. J lost 8 bases, V lost 4 bases, and 9 bases had no gene match. The CDR3: CASSWDRASFQQYF. CDR3 coding DNA: TGTGCCAGCAGTTGGGACAGGGCCTCTTTCCAGCAGTACTTC.

V and J are TRBV9 and TRBJ2-7; possibly TRBD2 for D (6 bases). Germline values: CDR1 SGDLS, CDR2 YYNGEE. With 0 bases removed from V and 2 bases from J, the gap between germline ends came to 12 bases. This CDR3 contains 15 residues. The CDR3 region has the DNA TGTGCCAGCAGCGTAGGTCGGGGGTGGACCTACGAGCAGTACTTC. The encoded protein is CASSVGRGWTYEQYF.

This clone was counted a single time. The chain carries TRBV5-5 and TRBJ2-3; D remains unclear. CDR1 and CDR2 (germline): SGHKS, YYEKEE (reference sequence). The CDR3 loop spans 13 amino acids. V gave up 6 bases and J gave up 0 bases, with 8 bases separating them. CDR3 residues: CASTGSSTDTQYF. The CDR3 DNA follows: TGTGCCAGCACCGGATCCAGCACAGATACGCAGTATTTT.

This chain joins TRBV6-5 and TRBJ1-3; tentative D call: TRBD1 (6 bases). The CDR3 has 15 amino acids. The V gene's germline CDR1 is MNHEY and CDR2 SVGAGI. V shed 5 bases and J shed 0 bases, with 11 bases lying between them. CDR3: CASSTQGNSGNTIYF. For the CDR3, the DNA is TGTGCCAGCAGTACACAGGGAAACTCTGGAAACACCATATATTTT.

V gene TRBV27 combines with J gene TRBJ1-1, with a tentative D call TRBD1 (5 bases). Germline V CDR1 and CDR2: MNHEY, SMNVEV (reference sequence). Trimming cost V 6 bases and J 1 base, with 18 bases left between them. There are 16 residues in the CDR3. CDR3 amino acids: CASRAAPQGGNTEAFF. In DNA, the CDR3 is TGTGCCAGCAGAGCGGCCCCCCAGGGCGGGAACACTGAAGCTTTCTTT.